The 30 T cell receptor beta chains given below trace back to one sample, sequenced in a study of T cells in Graves' hyperthyroidism and ophthalmopathy. From RNA transcripts, TCR beta CDR3 regions were amplified. HTBI primers were used for first-round RT-PCR of the TCR CDR3. Using its own MiXCR run on the multiplex PCR reads, TCRdb lists one record per CDR3 protein. The table shows about 380,000 distinct CDR3 sequences, with 18% occurring only once. The source material was blood. The receptors shown here come from a man aged 18 to 30 with Graves' ophthalmopathy.

V usage is TRBV5-6 and J usage is TRBJ2-2; D possibly matches TRBD1 or TRBD2 (5 bases each). CDR1 is SGHDT, CDR2 YYEEEE, per germline. V was clipped by 4 bases and J by 4 bases, with 17 bases between them. CDR3 length: 16 residues. CDR3 nucleotide sequence: TGTGCCAGCAGCCCCGGGGCGGCAGTAGTCACCGGGGAGCTGTTTTTT. Protein sequence: CASSPGAAVVTGELFF.

This chain joins TRBV24-1 and TRBJ1-3; D remains ambiguous. V was pared by 5 bases and J by 0 bases, with 7 bases between. Germline CDR1 and CDR2: KGHDR and SFDVKD. The CDR3 totals 14 residues. The CDR3 sequence is CATSGGSSGNTIYF. In DNA, the CDR3 is TGTGCCACCAGTGGTGGGAGCTCTGGAAACACCATATATTTT.

This clonotype has ten or more counts. This chain joins TRBV6-1 and TRBJ1-5, with D perhaps matching TRBD1 (6 bases). Trimming shortened V by 3 bases and J by 3 bases, and 15 bases separated the two germline ends. The CDR3 totals 16 residues. Per germline, CDR1 MNHNS and CDR2 SASEGT. CDR3 sequence reads: CASSESLGTTNQPQHF. The CDR3 DNA follows: TGTGCCAGCAGTGAGTCCCTCGGGACAACCAATCAGCCCCAGCATTTT.

This clonotype was seen at least ten times. The chain employs TRBV6-2 or TRBV6-3 and TRBJ2-3; a possible D gene is TRBD1 (6 bases). Trimming pared 7 bases from V and 4 bases from J, leaving 18 bases between. This CDR3 is built from 15 residues. CDR1 is MNHEY, CDR2 SVGEGT, per germline. The CDR3 nucleotides are TGTGCCAGCACCAGATGGGCAGGGGAATCAGATACGCAGTATTTT. It is translated as CASTRWAGESDTQYF.

As concerns this clonotype: One end of the junction does not line up with germline, which may come from a read error. The CDR3 sequence is CSARWRTANTGAFF. The DNA for the CDR3 is TGCAGTGCTAGATGGCGCACCGCAAACACTGGAGCTTTCTTT. The gene calls are TRBV20-1 and TRBJ1-1, with D unresolved. Germline V gives CDR1 DFQATT, CDR2 SNEGSKA (reference sequence). CDR3 length: 14 residues.

This clonotype has only a few counts. This sequence joins TRBV6-1 and TRBJ2-1, with 12 bases aligning to TRBD1. Germline-derived CDR1 and CDR2 are MNHNS and SASEGT. This CDR3 region has 16 residues. With 5 bases clipped from V and 5 bases from J, the junction kept 7 bases outside the gene matches. This chain's CDR3 is CASSTRDRGRDNEQFF. CDR3 in DNA: TGTGCCAGCAGTACCCGGGACAGGGGGCGCGACAATGAGCAGTTCTTC.

DNA of the CDR3: TGTGCCAGCAGCCCAGGACAGGGCTTAAAGGAGACCCAGTACTTC. It specifies CASSPGQGLKETQYF. The chain combines TRBV7-9 with TRBJ2-5, with 8 bases identical to TRBD1. The junction had 10 bases not matched to a gene; V was cut back by 5 bases and J by 5 bases. CDR1 SEHNR and CDR2 FQNEAQ come from the germline V gene (reference sequence). The CDR3 runs to 15 residues.

In this sample, this clonotype turned up many times. The chain recombines TRBV7-2 with TRBJ2-1, with D possibly TRBD2 on 5 matching bases. The CDR3 sequence is 15 residues long. V shed 5 bases and J shed 2 bases, with 13 bases lying between them. From germline, CDR1 is SGHTA and CDR2 FQGNSA. CDR3 sequence: CASSPQPGTYNEQFF. CDR3 coding DNA: TGTGCCAGCAGCCCTCAACCCGGGACCTACAATGAGCAGTTCTTC.

CDR3 in DNA: TGTGCCAGCACTTATCGGGCTGCTGAAGCTTTCTTT. This gives the protein CASTYRAAEAFF. V usage is TRBV28 and J usage is TRBJ1-1; no firm D call. V dropped 7 bases and J dropped 6 bases, with 12 bases sitting between them. Germline V gene sequence: CDR1 MDHEN, CDR2 SYDVKM. The CDR3 has 12 residues.

In this sample, this clonotype turned up a few times. The chain employs TRBV20-1 and TRBJ1-1; no reliable D call. The CDR3 sequence is 12 residues long. Looked up from germline, CDR1 is DFQATT and CDR2 is SNEGSKA (reference sequence). Trimming left V 0 bases short and J 6 bases short, with 8 bases between. CDR3 DNA sequence: TGCAGTGCTAGAGATGCGGCAGCTGAAGCTTTCTTT. It specifies CSARDAAAEAFF.

The V gene is TRBV3-1, the J gene TRBJ1-1; 11 positions agree with TRBD1. This CDR3 spans 18 amino acids. Germline assignment: CDR1 LGHDT and CDR2 YNNKEL (reference sequence). The V segment lost 4 bases and the J segment 4 bases; nucleotides outside the gene matches: 14. The CDR3 bases are TGTGCCAGCAGCCGGTGGACAGGGGGCGAAGGGAGGGGCACTGAAGCTTTCTTT. Protein product: CASSRWTGGEGRGTEAFF.

The rearrangement uses TRBV18 and TRBJ2-2, with unresolved D. The CDR3 has 12 amino acids. The V end was cut by 2 bases, the J end by 7 bases, with 5 bases between. The germline V gene encodes CDR1 KGHSH and CDR2 LQKENI. CDR3 in DNA: TGTGCCAGCTCACCAGAGCTCGGGGAGCTGTTTTTT. Translation gives CASSPELGELFF.

Many counts were recorded for this clonotype. The chain recombines TRBV2 with TRBJ2-2, with a tentative D call TRBD2 (5 bases). V lost 9 bases to trimming and J lost 3 bases, with 11 bases between them. Germline V CDR1 and CDR2: SNHLY, FYNNEI. The CDR3 length is 13 residues. The CDR3 region is CASGLRDTGELFF. In DNA form, the CDR3 reads TGTGCCAGTGGACTGCGAGACACCGGGGAGCTGTTTTTT.

This clonotype was counted ten times or more. The J gene is TRBJ1-2, the V gene TRBV7-9; 8 nucleotides align to TRBD1. Germline CDR1 reads SEHNR; CDR2 reads FQNEAQ (reference sequence). This CDR3 is 16 amino acids long. The V gene end was trimmed by 1 base and the J gene end by 4 bases; junction bases not matched to a gene: 8. The CDR3 spells CASSLEDGTGGYGYTF. Written as DNA, the CDR3 is TGTGCCAGCAGCTTAGAGGATGGGACAGGCGGCTATGGCTACACCTTC.

Many counts were recorded for this clonotype. The chain combines TRBV28 with TRBJ2-6; 10 positions match TRBD1. This CDR3 has 18 amino acids. After removal of 5 bases from V and 4 bases from J, the junction contained 11 bases not matched to a gene. In germline, CDR1 is MDHEN, CDR2 SYDVKM. The CDR3 spells CASSDTGTGVHGANVLTF. The CDR3 nucleotides read TGTGCCAGCAGTGACACCGGGACAGGGGTGCACGGGGCCAACGTCCTGACTTTC.

The sample holds many counts of this clonotype. This chain uses TRBV24-1 with TRBJ1-5; D unresolved. CDR1 KGHDR and CDR2 SFDVKD come from the germline V gene. V lost 5 bases, J lost 0 bases, and 10 bases lay in between. The CDR3 sequence is 15 residues long. Here the CDR3 reads CATSVFSYSNQPQHF. As DNA, the CDR3 is TGTGCCACCAGTGTGTTCAGTTATAGCAATCAGCCCCAGCATTTT.

The rearrangement joins TRBV6-1 to TRBJ2-1; 10 nucleotides match TRBD2. V gave up 4 bases and J gave up 8 bases; unmatched junction bases: 8. Germline V gives CDR1 MNHNS, CDR2 SASEGT. The CDR3 contains 15 residues. CDR3 protein: CASSVSSGGAYEQFF. CDR3 DNA sequence: TGTGCCAGCAGTGTGTCCAGCGGGGGGGCCTATGAGCAGTTCTTC.

This clonotype was observed at least ten times. The CDR3 loop is CASSHFRRSWEAQYF. In DNA form, the CDR3 reads TGTGCCAGCAGTCACTTCCGGCGCTCCTGGGAGGCCCAGTACTTC. The rearrangement uses TRBV12-3 or TRBV12-4 and TRBJ2-5; D possibly corresponds to TRBD2 (6 bases). The ends were cut back, 5 bases at V and 9 bases at J, with 22 bases in the middle. The length of the CDR3 is 15 residues.

This clonotype came up a few times. The rearrangement joins TRBV12-3 or TRBV12-4 to TRBJ2-3; TRBD2 agrees at 9 bases. This CDR3 has 15 residues. V lost 2 bases, J lost 4 bases, and 4 bases stayed unmatched. CDR3 bases: TGTGCCAGCAGTTTACTAGCGGGATGGGCAGATACGCAGTATTTT. This codes for CASSLLAGWADTQYF.

This clonotype has a handful of counts. The rearrangement joins TRBV20-1 to TRBJ1-2; 7 bases align to TRBD1. V trimming: 1 base; J trimming: 0 bases; junction bases outside the gene matches: 8. Per the germline V gene, CDR1 is DFQATT and CDR2 is SNEGSKA (reference sequence). CDR3 length: 16 residues. The CDR3 DNA is TGCAGTGCTAGAGGTGGACAGGCCCTTTCTAACTATGGCTACACCTTC. Amino acid sequence: CSARGGQALSNYGYTF.

This clonotype was seen repeatedly, ten times or more. V usage is TRBV27 and J usage is TRBJ2-7; D is perhaps TRBD1 (6 bases). The V end lost 5 bases, the J end lost 2 bases, and 13 bases lay between the germline ends. The CDR3 has 14 residues. The V gene's germline CDR1 is MNHEY and CDR2 SMNVEV (reference sequence). The CDR3, as DNA: TGTGCCAGCAGTCCGGCTACAGGGCCCTACGAGCAGTACTTC. Amino acid sequence: CASSPATGPYEQYF.

This clonotype was detected many times. The chain combines TRBV20-1 with TRBJ2-7; D remains ambiguous. The CDR3 covers 13 residues. V shed 4 bases and J shed 0 bases, with 10 bases lying between them. Per the germline V gene, CDR1 is DFQATT and CDR2 is SNEGSKA (reference sequence). The CDR3 DNA reads as TGCAGTGCTACACCGACACTCTCCTACGAGCAGTACTTC. It yields the protein CSATPTLSYEQYF.

This clonotype was seen ten or more times. This chain links TRBV3-1 with TRBJ2-5, with no clear D. V lost 0 bases, J lost 7 bases, and 0 bases lay in between. Per the germline V gene, CDR1 is LGHDT and CDR2 is YNNKEL (reference sequence). The CDR3 runs 10 residues. CDR3 region: CASSQETQYF. As DNA, the CDR3 is TGTGCCAGCAGCCAAGAGACCCAGTACTTC.

This clonotype was observed at least ten times. The rearrangement links TRBV12-3 or TRBV12-4 to TRBJ2-3; D is perhaps TRBD2 (6 bases). Deletions cut 6 bases from V and 1 base from J, with 14 bases between. The CDR3 covers 15 residues. CDR3 in DNA: TGTGCCAGCAGCCGTGTTGGCGGGGGCACAGATACGCAGTATTTT. Translating it yields CASSRVGGGTDTQYF.

In its sample, this clonotype was seen a few times. The chain employs TRBV11-2 and TRBJ1-6; unclear D gene. V gave up 5 bases and J gave up 10 bases, with 15 bases separating them. The germline gives CDR1 SGHAT, CDR2 FQNNGV. CDR3 length equals 14 residues. CDR3 bases: TGTGCCAGCAGCCTTAGTCGAGATCCCTCACCCCTCCACTTT. This codes for CASSLSRDPSPLHF.

This clonotype came up many times. The V gene is TRBV2, the J gene TRBJ1-5; 7 nucleotides line up with TRBD1. V was clipped by 6 bases and J by 6 bases; unmatched bases: 11. Per the germline V gene, CDR1 is SNHLY and CDR2 is FYNNEI. CDR3 length: 15 residues. The CDR3 DNA is TGTGCCAGCAGAGCCGACAGGGTATCTATTCAGCCCCAGCATTTT. It specifies CASRADRVSIQPQHF.

This clonotype appeared many times. This chain uses TRBV18 with TRBJ2-3, with unresolved D. Germline CDR1 is KGHSH and CDR2 is LQKENI. The length of the CDR3 is 13 residues. V dropped 3 bases and J dropped 0 bases, with 4 bases sitting between them. The CDR3 region has the DNA TGTGCCAGCTCACCGGGCAGCACAGATACGCAGTATTTT. It codes for CASSPGSTDTQYF.

This clonotype came up a few times. The J gene is TRBJ1-2, the V gene TRBV28; unclear D gene. CDR1 MDHEN and CDR2 SYDVKM come from the germline V gene. The CDR3 is 16 amino acids. Trimming cost V 4 bases and J 1 base, with 16 bases left between them. CDR3: CASSSPVIYVNYGYTF. The CDR3 DNA sequence: TGTGCCAGCAGTTCCCCTGTAATCTATGTTAACTATGGCTACACCTTC.

This clonotype came up many times. This sequence joins TRBV15 and TRBJ2-5; no firm D call. Germline V gene lookup returns CDR1 LNHNV and CDR2 YYDKDF (reference sequence). Trimming left V 5 bases short and J 2 bases short, with 12 bases between. CDR3 size: 14 residues. This chain's CDR3 is CATSSGPTQETQYF. Here the CDR3 DNA reads TGTGCCACCAGCTCCGGACCCACGCAAGAGACCCAGTACTTC.

This clonotype was seen many times. The V gene is TRBV3-1, the J gene TRBJ2-1, with 10 bases identical to TRBD1. The J segment lost 4 bases and the V segment lost 1 base, leaving 1 base of the junction unmatched. Germline CDR1 reads LGHDT; CDR2 reads YNNKEL (reference sequence). This CDR3 has 15 residues. DNA for the CDR3: TGTGCCAGCAGCCAAGGGACAGGGGGTTACAATGAGCAGTTCTTC. Translation gives CASSQGTGGYNEQFF.